What follows are 21 T cell receptor beta chains derived from one specimen sequenced in a study of CD8 T cells in ankylosing spondylitis. A single record per CDR3 protein comes from TCRdb applying MiXCR to the 5' RACE reads. The sample records about 220,000 distinct CDR3 sequences, 25% to 30% being singletons. Sequencing input: blood, either unsorted or a sorted T cell fraction (not recorded which). The receptors derive from a male donor with ankylosing spondylitis or in good health (not recorded which).

The chain's CDR3 is CSAQTSGSTYNEQFF. The DNA for the CDR3 is TGCAGTGCTCAAACTAGCGGGAGTACCTACAATGAGCAGTTCTTC. This sequence joins TRBV20-1 and TRBJ2-1; 11 bases align to TRBD2. V dropped 5 bases and J dropped 2; count of bases not matched to a gene: 5. Germline V gene sequence: CDR1 DFQATT, CDR2 SNEGSKA (reference sequence). The CDR3 contains 15 residues.

This clonotype was recorded at least ten times. The V gene is TRBV20-1, the J gene TRBJ2-1; 11 nucleotides match TRBD2. Germline assignment: CDR1 DFQATT and CDR2 SNEGSKA (reference sequence). Trimming cost V 4 bases and J 7 bases; bases outside gene matches: 6. The CDR3 extends over 14 amino acids. CDR3 region: CSATTSGTLNEQFF. The CDR3 nucleotides read TGCAGTGCTACGACTAGCGGGACGTTAAATGAGCAGTTCTTC.

A few counts support this clonotype. The chain uses TRBV6-5 and TRBJ1-5, with D maybe TRBD1 (5 bases). The germline gives CDR1 MNHEY, CDR2 SVGAGI. Trimming stripped 8 bases from V and 1 base from J, with 15 bases between. The CDR3 sequence is 15 residues long. The CDR3 here is CASQLTGNSNQPQHF. CDR3 coding DNA: TGTGCCAGCCAGTTAACAGGCAACAGCAATCAGCCCCAGCATTTT.

This clonotype was counted between two and nine times. CDR3: CASSVRWGDGYNEQFF. CDR3 nucleotides: TGCGCCAGCAGCGTCCGATGGGGGGACGGCTACAATGAGCAGTTCTTC. The gene calls are TRBV5-1 and TRBJ2-1, with a tentative D call TRBD2 (6 bases). The V gene's germline CDR1 is SGHRS and CDR2 YFSETQ. Trimming pared 4 bases from V and 3 bases from J, leaving 17 bases between. This CDR3 has 16 amino acids.

This clonotype was observed many times. V is TRBV6-2 or TRBV6-3 and J is TRBJ1-5; 9 nucleotides align to TRBD1. The V segment lost 4 bases and the J segment 2 bases; nucleotides outside the gene matches: 6. The germline CDR1 and CDR2 sequences are MNHEY and SVGEGT. The CDR3 length is 16 residues. The CDR3 coding sequence is TGTGCCAGCAGTTTCTTCCGGACAGGGGGCAATCAGCCCCAGCATTTT. Its protein is CASSFFRTGGNQPQHF.

This clonotype showed up just once. V usage is TRBV9 and J usage is TRBJ2-5; no reliable D call. The CDR3 is 15 amino acids. The V gene lost 0 bases and the J gene lost 5 bases, with 14 bases spanning the gap. Germline V gene sequence: CDR1 SGDLS, CDR2 YYNGEE. Here the CDR3 reads CASSVDPEPWETQYF. CDR3 in DNA: TGTGCCAGCAGCGTAGACCCAGAGCCTTGGGAGACCCAGTACTTC. The full variable domain, rest sourced from reference TRBV9 and TRBJ2-5, is DSGVTQTPKHLITATGQRVTLRCSPRSGDLSVYWYQQSLDQGLQFLIQYYNGEERAKGNILERFSAQQFPDLHSELNLSSLELGDSALYFCASSVDPEPWETQYFGPGTRLLVL.

This clonotype was detected a few times. The genes are TRBV27 and TRBJ2-1; no definite D call. Between the trimmed V and J ends, which lost 5 bases and 0 bases, there was a span of 11 bases. Germline V CDR1 and CDR2: MNHEY, SMNVEV (reference sequence). The CDR3 consists of 15 residues. The CDR3 region is CASSPTASSYNEQFF. As DNA, the CDR3 is TGTGCCAGCAGTCCTACGGCTAGCTCCTACAATGAGCAGTTCTTC.

This rearrangement joins TRBV20-1 to TRBJ2-7, with 9 bases matching TRBD2. Germline lookup yields CDR1 DFQATT and CDR2 SNEGSKA (reference sequence). CDR3 size: 14 residues. With 3 bases clipped from V and 2 bases from J, the junction kept 5 bases outside the gene matches. For the CDR3, the DNA is TGCAGTGCTAGGGAGCGGGAGGCCCCCTACGAGCAGTACTTC. Its protein product is CSAREREAPYEQYF.

This clonotype was seen repeatedly, ten times or more. This chain uses TRBV5-1 with TRBJ2-1, with D possibly TRBD2 on 6 matching bases. Germline CDR1 SGHRS, CDR2 YFSETQ. V shed 4 bases and J shed 9 bases, with 20 bases lying between them. This CDR3 has 15 residues. The CDR3 loop reads CASSPGGGGPGEQFF. CDR3 bases: TGCGCCAGCAGCCCCGGTGGTGGAGGGCCCGGTGAGCAGTTCTTC.

This clonotype was seen repeatedly, ten times or more. This chain links TRBV20-1 with TRBJ1-6; 7 bases are shared with TRBD1. The V gene's germline CDR1 is DFQATT and CDR2 SNEGSKA (reference sequence). This CDR3 has 14 residues. After removal of 6 bases from V and 5 bases from J, the junction contained 7 bases not matched to a gene. DNA of the CDR3: TGCAGTGCCGAACCCGGGACAGATAATTCACCCCTCCACTTT. It encodes CSAEPGTDNSPLHF.

This clonotype was seen more than once but under ten times. The chain recombines TRBV20-1 with TRBJ2-3; TRBD2 agrees at 9 bases. The CDR3 has 17 residues. The junction had 18 bases not matched to a gene; V was cut back by 5 bases and J by 6 bases. The germline CDR1 and CDR2 sequences are DFQATT and SNEGSKA (reference sequence). CDR3: CSAVGLAGTPEQDTQYF. In nucleotides, the CDR3 is TGCAGTGCTGTCGGGCTAGCGGGAACCCCCGAGCAGGATACGCAGTATTTT.

A few counts support this clonotype. This sequence joins TRBV29-1 and TRBJ1-4; no definite D call. Germline values: CDR1 SQVTM, CDR2 ANQGSEA. CDR3 length: 13 amino acids. V was cut by 5 bases and J by 8 bases, with 15 bases left in between. This chain's CDR3 is CSVTDGRGEKLFF. CDR3 nucleotides: TGCAGCGTTACGGACGGCCGTGGGGAAAAACTGTTTTTT.

In this sample, this clonotype turned up many times. The DNA for the CDR3 is TGCGCCAGCAGCTTCGCTTTAGACCGGAGCTCCTACAATGAGCAGTTCTTC. Amino acid sequence: CASSFALDRSSYNEQFF. The gene calls are TRBV5-1 and TRBJ2-1; unclear D gene. Germline-derived CDR1 and CDR2 are SGHRS and YFSETQ. The CDR3 has 17 amino acids. Deletions cut 2 bases from V and 0 bases from J, with 15 bases between.

This clonotype was seen at least ten times. The chain combines TRBV20-1 with TRBJ1-4, with 8 bases lining up with TRBD1. The CDR3 covers 15 residues. V dropped 0 bases and J dropped 7; count of bases not matched to a gene: 7. Germline loops: CDR1 DFQATT, CDR2 SNEGSKA (reference sequence). The CDR3 DNA reads as TGCAGTGCTAGAGACCCCGGACAGGGTGGTGAAAAACTGTTTTTT. Translated: CSARDPGQGGEKLFF.

Comments on this clonotype: A much larger clone sits a single nucleotide away, making a read error possible. J is TRBJ2-1 and V is TRBV11-1; the D gene is possibly TRBD2 (7 bases). CDR3 size: 13 residues. Germline CDR1 is SGHAT and CDR2 is FQDESV (reference sequence). CDR3 nucleotide sequence: TGTGCCAACAGCTTATTGGGGGGGGCATCGCAGTTCTTC. It translates to CANSLLGGASQFF.

This clonotype has just a few counts. This sequence joins TRBV6-1 and TRBJ2-7; either TRBD1 or TRBD2 may supply D (6 bases each). The V end lost 6 bases, the J end lost 6 bases, and 18 bases lay between the germline ends. The CDR3 consists of 14 residues. The germline V gene has CDR1 MNHNS and CDR2 SASEGT. CDR3 DNA sequence: TGTGCCAGCAGCACCGGACGGGGGCTTGGCGAGCAGTACTTC. Translation: CASSTGRGLGEQYF.

This clonotype was counted a few times. This chain links TRBV6-1 with TRBJ2-5; 10 positions match TRBD2. This CDR3 has 16 residues. The V segment lost 8 bases and the J segment 2 bases; nucleotides outside the gene matches: 11. CDR1 and CDR2 from the germline V gene are MNHNS and SASEGT. The CDR3 bases are TGTGCCAGCGAGAGGCTAGCGGGAGTAATGCAAGAGACCCAGTACTTC. This encodes CASERLAGVMQETQYF.

This clonotype was counted ten times or more. The V and J genes are TRBV6-5 and TRBJ2-5, with 7 bases matching TRBD2. V lost 0 bases to trimming and J lost 1 base; unmatched junction nucleotides: 2. Germline CDR1 reads MNHEY; CDR2 reads SVGAGI. The CDR3 is 15 amino acids. CDR3 amino acids: CASSYSLAGQETQYF. CDR3 DNA sequence: TGTGCCAGCAGTTACTCCTTAGCGGGCCAAGAGACCCAGTACTTC.

This chain uses TRBV20-1 with TRBJ2-3; D unclear. V was trimmed by 5 bases and J by 6 bases, leaving 21 bases between them. Germline CDR1 is DFQATT and CDR2 is SNEGSKA (reference sequence). CDR3 length equals 15 residues. Here the CDR3 DNA reads TGCAGTGCTGGGGTTCTGGGTCAGAAAACGGATACGCAGTATTTT. Translated: CSAGVLGQKTDTQYF.

This clonotype was recorded many times. The chain links TRBV12-3 or TRBV12-4 to TRBJ2-5; tentatively, D is TRBD2 (6 bases). The CDR3 is 13 amino acids. Trimming cost V 9 bases and J 2 bases, with 13 bases left between them. CDR3 nucleotides: TGTGCCAGTTTAGCGGAGCCACAAGAGACCCAGTACTTC. It is translated as CASLAEPQETQYF.

This clonotype was seen a few times. This chain connects TRBV7-9 to TRBJ2-7; TRBD2 matches 12 bases. Trimming at V came to 4 bases and at J to 6 bases, leaving 10 bases not matched to a gene. The CDR3 consists of 16 residues. The germline gives CDR1 SEHNR, CDR2 FQNEAQ (reference sequence). CDR3 nucleotides: TGTGCCAGCAGCTCCACCGGGACTAGCGGGTTACGCGAGCAGTACTTC. It specifies CASSSTGTSGLREQYF.